The 8 T cell receptor beta chains below come from one sample, sequenced in a study of beta chain features in type 1 diabetes. Study-wide findings and caveats: Among patients with Type 1 diabetes, TCRB CDR3s were moderately but significantly shorter in every one of the four CD4+ subsets.

Expressed TCRB transcripts were sequenced after all isolated RNA was converted to cDNA. Clones were read by immunoSEQ multiplex PCR, and TCRdb kept only the in-frame ones, dropping some. The table shows under 400,000 clones, with 10% to 15% occurring only once. No antigens are known for them. Sequencing was carried out using naive CD4+ T cells from blood. Every receptor here comes from a woman under 30 with type 1 diabetes.

The chain has TRBV29-1 and TRBJ2-7; 12 bases are shared with TRBD2. Germline V gene sequence: CDR1 SQVTM, CDR2 ANQGSEA. Germline trimming cut 1 base from V and 3 bases from J; bases unmatched to any gene: 10. This CDR3 region has 17 residues. CDR3 residues: CSVEVVGLAGLFYEQYF. CDR3 nucleotides: TGCAGCGTTGAAGTAGTAGGACTAGCGGGACTATTCTACGAGCAGTACTTC.

This chain connects TRBV9 to TRBJ2-3; a weak D match, TRBD1 (6 bases). Trimming took off 4 bases at V and 0 bases at J, with 12 bases between the two ends. From germline, CDR1 is SGDLS and CDR2 YYNGEE. The CDR3 sequence is 15 residues long. The CDR3 loop is CASSFGTSSTDTQYF. DNA for the CDR3: TGTGCCAGCAGCTTCGGGACATCTAGCACAGATACGCAGTATTTT.

The table lists this clone with a few counts. This chain joins TRBV5-1 and TRBJ2-5, with D possibly being TRBD1 (6 bases). In germline, CDR1 is SGHRS, CDR2 YFSETQ. V dropped 0 bases and J dropped 5 bases, with 14 bases sitting between them. The CDR3 extends over 15 amino acids. The CDR3 sequence is CASSLDGRGWETQYF. The CDR3 coding sequence is TGCGCCAGCAGCTTGGATGGCAGGGGATGGGAGACCCAGTACTTC. Drawing the rest from reference TRBV5-1 and TRBJ2-5, the complete variable domain is KAGVTQTPRYLIKTRGQQVTLSCSPISGHRSVSWYQQTPGQGLQFLFEYFSETQRNKGNFPGRFSGRQFSNSRSEMNVSTLELGDSALYLCASSLDGRGWETQYFGPGTRLLVL.

This chain links TRBV6-5 with TRBJ1-1, with 8 bases that match TRBD1. The CDR3 totals 9 residues. Germline CDR1 reads MNHEY; CDR2 reads SVGAGI. J lost 14 bases, V lost 8 bases, and 4 bases had no gene match. CDR3 in DNA: TGTGCCAGCGGACAGGGCCCGTTCTTT. Residues: CASGQGPFF.

This clone appeared a few times. The genes are TRBV29-1 and TRBJ2-7; TRBD2 might be the D (6 bases). The length of the CDR3 is 13 residues. Germline CDR1 SQVTM, CDR2 ANQGSEA. The germline V and J ends were trimmed by 3 bases and 4 bases, with 13 bases remaining between them. The CDR3 DNA reads TGCAGCGTTGAGGGGGACTCTCAGTACGAGCAGTACTTC. This sequence encodes CSVEGDSQYEQYF.

The chain joins TRBV11-2 to TRBJ2-7, with TRBD1 matching over 9 bases. The junction had 14 bases not matched to a gene; V was cut back by 8 bases and J by 3 bases. The CDR3 totals 16 residues. The germline V gene encodes CDR1 SGHAT and CDR2 FQNNGV. CDR3 bases: TGTGCCAGCCGCCCTAGACCGGGACAGGGATTCTACGAGCAGTACTTC. Translated: CASRPRPGQGFYEQYF.

This clone occurred a few times. The V call is TRBV29-1, the J call TRBJ1-2, with D hard to call. The CDR3 runs to 15 residues. Germline-derived CDR1 and CDR2 are SQVTM and ANQGSEA. Trimming removed 0 bases from V and 0 bases from J, with 11 bases in between. Here the CDR3 reads CSVEDRARSNYGYTF. The CDR3 nucleotides read TGCAGCGTTGAAGATCGAGCCAGGTCTAACTATGGCTACACCTTC.

The chain is built from TRBV7-2 and TRBJ2-1; possibly TRBD2 for D (5 bases). Germline CDR1 reads SGHTA; CDR2 reads FQGNSA. With 1 base removed from V and 7 bases from J, the gap between germline ends came to 8 bases. The length of the CDR3 is 13 residues. The CDR3 DNA is TGTGCCAGCAGCTTAGGAGGGCCAAATGAGCAGTTCTTC. Amino acids: CASSLGGPNEQFF.